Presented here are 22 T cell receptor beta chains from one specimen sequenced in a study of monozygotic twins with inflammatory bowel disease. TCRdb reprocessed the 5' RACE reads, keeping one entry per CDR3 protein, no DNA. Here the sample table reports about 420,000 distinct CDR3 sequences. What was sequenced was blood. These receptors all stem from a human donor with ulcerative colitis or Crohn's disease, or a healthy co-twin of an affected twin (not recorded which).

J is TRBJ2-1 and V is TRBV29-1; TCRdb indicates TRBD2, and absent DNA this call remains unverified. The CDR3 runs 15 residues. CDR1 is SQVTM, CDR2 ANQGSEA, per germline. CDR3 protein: CSEVPLAGPSSEQFF.

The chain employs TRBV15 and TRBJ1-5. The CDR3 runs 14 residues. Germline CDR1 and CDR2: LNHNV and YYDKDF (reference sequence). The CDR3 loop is CATSSPHSNQPQHF.

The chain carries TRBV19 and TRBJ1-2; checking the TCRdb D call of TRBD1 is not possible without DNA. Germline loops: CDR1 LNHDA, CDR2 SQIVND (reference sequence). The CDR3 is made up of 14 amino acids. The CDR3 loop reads CASSIPPGNGGYTF.

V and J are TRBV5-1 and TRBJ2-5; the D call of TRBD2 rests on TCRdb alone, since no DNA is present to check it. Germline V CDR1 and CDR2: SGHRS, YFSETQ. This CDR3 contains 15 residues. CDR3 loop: CASRSGGGDQETQYF.

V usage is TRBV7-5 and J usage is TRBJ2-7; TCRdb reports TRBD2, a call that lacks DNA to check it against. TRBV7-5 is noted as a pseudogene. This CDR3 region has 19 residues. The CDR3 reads CISVSEARGIAGSTYEQYF.

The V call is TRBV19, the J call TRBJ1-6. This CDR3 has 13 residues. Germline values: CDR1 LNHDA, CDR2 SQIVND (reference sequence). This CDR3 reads CASQPLGNSPLHF.

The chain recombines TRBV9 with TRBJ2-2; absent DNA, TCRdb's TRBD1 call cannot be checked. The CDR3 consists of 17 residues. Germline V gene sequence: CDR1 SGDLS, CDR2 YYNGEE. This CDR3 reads CASSVLQGGSDTGELFF.

The CDR3 sequence: CASSVGAEVAYEQYF. The chain couples TRBV9 to TRBJ2-7. Per germline, CDR1 SGDLS and CDR2 YYNGEE. The CDR3 consists of 15 residues.

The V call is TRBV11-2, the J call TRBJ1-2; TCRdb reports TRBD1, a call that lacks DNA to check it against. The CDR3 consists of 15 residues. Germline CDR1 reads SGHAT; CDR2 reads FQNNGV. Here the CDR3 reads CASSLVRGPPEGYTF.

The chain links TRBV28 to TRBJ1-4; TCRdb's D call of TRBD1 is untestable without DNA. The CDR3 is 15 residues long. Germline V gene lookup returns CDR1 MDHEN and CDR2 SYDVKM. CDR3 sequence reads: CASSAIGGLGEKLFF.

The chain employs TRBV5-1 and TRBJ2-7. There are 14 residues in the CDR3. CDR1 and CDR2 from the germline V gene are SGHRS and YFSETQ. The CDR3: CASSSWGELYEQYF.

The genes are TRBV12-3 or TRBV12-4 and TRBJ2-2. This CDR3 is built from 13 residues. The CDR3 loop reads CASNLGVTGELFF.

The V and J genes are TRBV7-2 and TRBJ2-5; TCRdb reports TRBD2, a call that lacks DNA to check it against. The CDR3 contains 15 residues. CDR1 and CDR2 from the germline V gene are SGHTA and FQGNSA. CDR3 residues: CASSPRTRVRETQYF.

The CDR3 sequence is CASSSSSQGGNTEAFF. V gene TRBV7-6 combines with J gene TRBJ1-1; with no DNA, the TCRdb D assignment of TRBD1 cannot be verified. This CDR3 has 16 amino acids. Germline CDR1 and CDR2: SGHVS and FNYEAQ.

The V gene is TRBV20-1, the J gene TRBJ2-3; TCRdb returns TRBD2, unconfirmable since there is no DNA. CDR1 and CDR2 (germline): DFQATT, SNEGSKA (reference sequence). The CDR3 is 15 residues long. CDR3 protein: CSARGLADGTDTQYF.

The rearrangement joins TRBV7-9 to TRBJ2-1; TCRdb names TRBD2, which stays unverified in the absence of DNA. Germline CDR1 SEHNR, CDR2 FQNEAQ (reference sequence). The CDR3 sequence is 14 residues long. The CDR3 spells CASSLVREINEQFF. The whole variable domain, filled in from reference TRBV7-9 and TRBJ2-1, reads DTGVSQNPRHKITKRGQNVTFRCDPISEHNRLYWYRQTLGQGPEFLTYFQNEAQLEKSRLLSDRFSAERPKGSFSTLEIQRTEQGDSAMYLCASSLVREINEQFFGPGTRLTVL.

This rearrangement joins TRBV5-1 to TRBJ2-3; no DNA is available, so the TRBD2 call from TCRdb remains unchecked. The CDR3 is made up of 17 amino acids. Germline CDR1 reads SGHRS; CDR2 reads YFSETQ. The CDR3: CASSSIGLADLTDTQYF.

This CDR3 is CASRPPSGGTVHEQFF. This chain joins TRBV7-9 and TRBJ2-1; TCRdb names TRBD1, which stays unverified in the absence of DNA. The CDR3 totals 16 residues. From germline, CDR1 is SEHNR and CDR2 FQNEAQ (reference sequence). Full variable domain (rest looked up from reference TRBV7-9 and TRBJ2-1): DTGVSQNPRHKITKRGQNVTFRCDPISEHNRLYWYRQTLGQGPEFLTYFQNEAQLEKSRLLSDRFSAERPKGSFSTLEIQRTEQGDSAMYLCASRPPSGGTVHEQFFGPGTRLTVL.

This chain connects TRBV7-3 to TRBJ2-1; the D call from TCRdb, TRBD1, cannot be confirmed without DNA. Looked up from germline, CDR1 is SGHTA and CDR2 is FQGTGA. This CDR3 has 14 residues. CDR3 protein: CASSASQGGHEQFF.

The CDR3 protein is CAISESDRGGYTF. The V and J genes are TRBV10-3 and TRBJ1-2; TCRdb's D call of TRBD1 is untestable without DNA. The CDR3 extends over 13 amino acids. Germline assignment: CDR1 ENHRY and CDR2 SYGVKD.

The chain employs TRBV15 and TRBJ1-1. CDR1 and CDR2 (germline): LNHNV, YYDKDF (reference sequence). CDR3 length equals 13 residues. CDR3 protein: CATSRVVNTEAFF.

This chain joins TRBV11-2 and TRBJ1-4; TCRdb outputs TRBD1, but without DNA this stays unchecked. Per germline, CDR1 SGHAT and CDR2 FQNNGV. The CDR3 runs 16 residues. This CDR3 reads CASSLQADRINEKLFF.